These T cell receptor beta chains were read from a single sample in a study of response to subunit inactivated influenza vaccine. TCRdb ran MiXCR on the RT-PCR reads and lists one entry per CDR3 protein. The table has 400,000 to 550,000 distinct CDR3 sequences, around 25% seen once. Sequencing was performed on CD4+ T cells sorted from PBMCs, taken more than 4 days after vaccination. These receptors were obtained from a middle-aged man who received an inactivated influenza vaccine. CDR3s include the opening cysteine and the closing phenylalanine or tryptophan. The order of the fields is V gene, clone size, J gene, D gene, CDR3 protein, CDR3 DNA. D genes are given only for firm matches. Size tells how often a clone was seen (once, few, many) or the class of an expanded clone, and some rows leave it out.

>TRBV7-2|-|TRBJ2-3|TRBD2
CASSLGTSGRDTQYF
TGTGCCAGCAGCTTAGGGACTAGCGGGAGGGATACGCAGTATTTT
>TRBV4-2|-|TRBJ2-7|-
CASSLLSRAGATHEQYF
TGTGCCAGCAGCCTCTTGTCTCGGGCAGGGGCGACTCACGAGCAGTACTTC
>TRBV5-1|once|TRBJ2-3|-
CASSLALGGGDTQYF
TGCGCCAGCAGCTTGGCCTTAGGGGGTGGAGATACGCAGTATTTT
>TRBV18|-|TRBJ2-1|TRBD2
CASSPAGSGRIHHNEQFF
TGTGCCAGCTCACCAGCCGGGAGCGGGAGAATACACCACAATGAGCAGTTCTTC
>TRBV18|-|TRBJ2-5|-
CASSPPNKGVQETQYF
TGTGCCAGCTCACCACCGAATAAAGGGGTTCAAGAGACCCAGTACTTC
>TRBV12-3/TRBV12-4|few|TRBJ2-3|-
CASSLPGDTQYF
TGTGCCAGCAGCTTGCCCGGGGATACGCAGTATTTT
>TRBV10-3|few|TRBJ2-2|-
CAIRGAANTGELFF
TGTGCCATCAGAGGGGCAGCGAACACCGGGGAGCTGTTTTTT
>TRBV5-5|-|TRBJ2-3|TRBD2
CASSLVAGAQYF
TGTGCCAGCAGCTTGGTCGCGGGAGCGCAGTATTTT
>TRBV29-1|few|TRBJ2-2|TRBD1
CSVEARTLAGGRGTGELFF
TGCAGCGTTGAAGCCCGGACGCTGGCAGGGGGCCGGGGCACCGGGGAGCTGTTTTTT
>TRBV6-1|many|TRBJ2-1|TRBD1
CASRGTGEWTEQFF
TGTGCCAGCAGGGGGACAGGGGAATGGACTGAGCAGTTCTTC
>TRBV6-5|-|TRBJ1-3|-
CASSSISRARNTIYF
TGTGCCAGCAGTTCCATCAGCAGGGCCCGAAACACCATATATTTT
>TRBV7-9|-|TRBJ1-1|TRBD1
CASSLPSGGPEAFF
TGTGCCAGCAGCTTGCCTTCAGGGGGTCCTGAAGCTTTCTTT
>TRBV28|-|TRBJ1-4|-
CASSLFRPNEKLFF
TGTGCCAGCAGTTTGTTCCGACCAAATGAAAAACTGTTTTTT
>TRBV20-1|-|TRBJ1-3|-
CSASPGGTTGNTIYF
TGCAGTGCTAGTCCTGGCGGGACGACTGGAAACACCATATATTTT
>TRBV2|-|TRBJ2-7|-
CASMDGTFYEQYF
TGTGCCAGCATGGACGGGACCTTCTACGAGCAGTACTTC
>TRBV20-1|few|TRBJ1-2|-
CSVFQGSVGYTF
TGCAGTGTGTTTCAAGGGTCGGTCGGCTACACCTTC
>TRBV4-1|once|TRBJ1-4|TRBD1
CASSQPTATGGIEKLFF
TGCGCCAGCAGCCAACCTACGGCGACAGGGGGTATCGAAAAACTGTTTTTT
>TRBV30|few|TRBJ1-5|-
CAWASGIAQPQHF
TGTGCCTGGGCCAGCGGGATTGCTCAGCCCCAGCATTTT
>TRBV6-6|-|TRBJ2-7|TRBD1
CATADRGSYEQYF
TGTGCCACTGCGGACAGGGGGTCCTACGAGCAGTACTTC
>TRBV24-1|-|TRBJ2-3|TRBD1
CATSDLGQGDQDTQYF
TGTGCCACCAGTGATTTGGGACAGGGGGATCAAGATACGCAGTATTTT
>TRBV7-3|-|TRBJ2-5|-
CASSRVGTAGETQYF
TGTGCCAGCAGCCGAGTCGGGACGGCAGGGGAGACCCAGTACTTC
>TRBV28|once|TRBJ1-2|-
CASSLVGTTNYGYTF
TGTGCCAGCAGTCTAGTTGGGACAACTAACTATGGCTACACCTTC
>TRBV10-3|-|TRBJ2-7|TRBD1
CASTSQGETTYEQYF
TGTGCCTCTACCTCACAGGGGGAAACCACCTACGAGCAGTACTTC
>TRBV7-2|-|TRBJ1-2|-
CASRQTGTNYGYTF
TGTGCCAGCAGACAGACAGGAACTAACTATGGCTACACCTTC
>TRBV7-7|-|TRBJ2-3|-
CASSPVLAGHQTDTQYF
TGTGCCAGCAGCCCCGTACTCGCGGGACACCAGACAGATACGCAGTATTTT
>TRBV6-6|few|TRBJ1-2|TRBD1
CASSPRDRRLGGYTF
TGTGCCAGCAGTCCCCGGGACAGGCGCCTGGGAGGCTACACCTTC
>TRBV6-5|few|TRBJ1-1|-
CASSYSPGGVTEAFF
TGTGCCAGCAGTTACTCGCCCGGAGGGGTCACTGAAGCTTTCTTT
>TRBV27|few|TRBJ2-1|-
CASSFRLGNNEQFF
TGTGCCAGCAGTTTCCGCCTAGGTAACAATGAGCAGTTCTTC
>TRBV12-3/TRBV12-4|-|TRBJ2-2|-
CASRLGFTGELFF
TGTGCCAGCAGGCTAGGTTTCACCGGGGAGCTGTTTTTT
>TRBV11-1|few|TRBJ1-2|-
CASSPTADYGYTF
TGTGCCAGCAGCCCGACAGCAGACTATGGCTACACCTTC
>TRBV10-3|few|TRBJ1-5|TRBD1
CAISSGGTGNQPQHF
TGTGCCATCAGTTCAGGGGGTACGGGCAATCAGCCCCAGCATTTT
>TRBV12-3/TRBV12-4|-|TRBJ2-7|-
CASSPRTGVIYEQYF
TGTGCCAGCAGTCCAAGGACGGGAGTGATCTACGAGCAGTACTTC
>TRBV24-1|-|TRBJ2-1|TRBD2
CATSERIAGHYNEQFF
TGTGCCACCAGTGAGCGTATAGCGGGACACTACAATGAGCAGTTCTTC
>TRBV12-3/TRBV12-4|few|TRBJ1-1|-
CASSPDWVDSEAFF
TGTGCCAGCAGCCCTGACTGGGTTGACTCTGAAGCTTTCTTT
>TRBV5-6|many|TRBJ2-2|TRBD2
CASSRLAGEAGELFF
TGTGCCAGCAGCCGACTAGCGGGAGAAGCCGGGGAGCTGTTTTTT
>TRBV10-3|-|TRBJ1-1|-
CAIRQGGNTEAFF
TGTGCCATCAGGCAAGGGGGGAACACTGAAGCTTTCTTT
>TRBV20-1|few|TRBJ1-6|-
CSARDPRRGVGSPLHF
TGCAGTGCTAGAGATCCCCGCCGGGGGGTAGGTTCACCCCTCCACTTT
>TRBV28|-|TRBJ2-7|-
CASRQQGPLLGEQYF
TGTGCCAGCAGACAACAGGGACCCCTGCTTGGCGAGCAGTACTTC
>TRBV29-1|-|TRBJ2-2|TRBD2
CSVAGGPNTGELFF
TGCAGCGTTGCGGGGGGGCCCAACACCGGGGAGCTGTTTTTT
>TRBV14|-|TRBJ1-2|TRBD1
CASSQDVQGSDGYTF
TGTGCCAGCAGCCAAGATGTACAGGGGTCCGATGGCTACACCTTC
>TRBV9|-|TRBJ2-2|-
CASSLGEGAIGELFF
TGTGCCAGCAGCCTCGGGGAGGGGGCGATCGGGGAGCTGTTTTTT
>TRBV14|-|TRBJ2-5|-
CASSQWKTQYF
TGTGCCAGCAGCCAGTGGAAGACCCAGTACTTC
>TRBV7-3|-|TRBJ2-1|TRBD2
CASSLLPGLDYNEQFF
TGTGCCAGCAGCTTATTACCCGGACTAGATTACAATGAGCAGTTCTTC
>TRBV3-1|-|TRBJ1-1|-
CASSQEYGMTFF
TGTGCCAGCAGCCAAGAATATGGCATGACTTTCTTT
>TRBV6-2/TRBV6-3|-|TRBJ2-2|-
CASSYTAAGELFF
TGTGCCAGCAGTTACACTGCTGCCGGGGAGCTGTTTTTT
>TRBV20-1|few|TRBJ2-1|TRBD2
CSARSVWSGGDANEQFF
TGCAGTGCTAGATCAGTCTGGAGTGGGGGGGACGCCAATGAGCAGTTCTTC
>TRBV4-3|-|TRBJ2-2|-
CASSQVRAPAGELFF
TGCGCCAGCAGCCAAGTGAGGGCCCCGGCCGGGGAGCTGTTTTTT
>TRBV7-2|few|TRBJ2-5|-
CASSPGLVQETQYF
TGTGCCAGCAGCCCAGGGTTGGTTCAAGAGACCCAGTACTTC